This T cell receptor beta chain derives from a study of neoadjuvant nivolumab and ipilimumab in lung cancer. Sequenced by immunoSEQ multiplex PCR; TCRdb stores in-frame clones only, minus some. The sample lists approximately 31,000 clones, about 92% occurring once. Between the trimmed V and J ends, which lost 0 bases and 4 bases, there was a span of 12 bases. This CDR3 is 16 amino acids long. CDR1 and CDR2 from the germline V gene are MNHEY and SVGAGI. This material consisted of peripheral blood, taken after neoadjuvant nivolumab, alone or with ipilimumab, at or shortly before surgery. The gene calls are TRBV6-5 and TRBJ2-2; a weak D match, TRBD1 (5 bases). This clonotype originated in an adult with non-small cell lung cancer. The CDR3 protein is CASSYSFRAGTGELFF. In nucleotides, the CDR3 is TGTGCCAGCAGTTACTCGTTCAGGGCCGGCACCGGGGAGCTGTTTTTT.